This record looks at one T cell receptor beta chain sequence and its context. The read falls 3 residues short of the CDR3 end, and the missing part is taken from the germline J gene. The data originate from a study of T cells in women clearing cervical HPV infection. As for the study in general: With HLA typing for only a few women, HLA confounding remains possible.

V lost 4 bases and J 2 bases, leaving 11 bases between the germline ends. CDR1 is MNHEY, CDR2 SVGEGT, per germline. The CDR3 runs 14 residues. TCR beta CDR3 amplified by multiplex PCR from roughly 1,100 ng genomic DNA. Method: immunoSEQ multiplex PCR; TCRdb's copy keeps in-frame clones and lacks some. The sample's table shows 40,000 to 45,000 clones. The receptor comes from a woman between 18 and 70 years old with a cervical HPV16 infection that either progressed to CIN3+ or cleared (not recorded which). The sample taken for sequencing was blood buffy coat. This chain links TRBV6-2 or TRBV6-3 with TRBJ1-1; D gene unclear. The DNA read from the CDR3 is TGTGCCAGCAGTTTTTTGAACAAAAACACTGAA. It is translated as CASSFLNKNTE. From start to end, the CDR3 is CASSFLNKNTEAFF.